Listed here is a single TCR beta chain. The sample holds a few counts of this clone. Its specific antigen is unknown. Per-nucleotide qualities are absent, and no much larger clonotype sits a single base away. This sample is drawn from a study of beta chain features in type 1 diabetes (dated by TCRdb to the late 2010s). In the study overall: Mean age, gender distribution, total cell number and subset yield did not differ between patients and healthy donors. Across all samples, roughly 110,000,000 sorted cells were examined, and cell number per subset correlated strongly with RNA yield. In the study, recently diagnosed type 1 diabetes patients and matched healthy donors were compared on the TCRB repertoires of their sorted circulating CD4+ T cell subsets. Regulatory and stem cell-like memory subsets were isolated from only 8 patients and roughly 8 healthy donors, whereas naive and central memory subsets came from all 28 donors. Beyond this particular receptor, the publication reports: Naive, central memory and regulatory TCRB repertoires appeared more similar among patients than among healthy donors. At VDJ recombination sites, patients with type 1 diabetes made fewer insertions and deleted more nucleotides, a pattern implying thymic rearrangement abnormalities. Because cDNA was sequenced instead of genomic DNA, highly expressing activated cells could be over-represented, though the groups showed no difference in activation or CD3 levels. In all four CD4+ subsets, TCRB CDR3 length was moderately but significantly shorter in type 1 diabetes patients. Only small numbers of individuals were included in the HLA sub-analyses, which left unresolved whether HLA type had any influence on TCRB rearrangement. PCR might favor shorter templates, but patient and control samples were amplified and corrected together, so any skew would affect both groups equally.

The CDR3 has 11 amino acids, counting the end cysteine and phenylalanine. The only DNA kept is the CDR3, 33 bases in frame from the first base. According to the germline V gene, CDR1 reads SQVTM and CDR2 reads ANQGSEA. A distance of 8 bases separates the germline ends of V and J, which lose 1 base and 8 bases respectively. The High Capacity cDNA Reverse Transcription Kit was used to reverse transcribe all of the isolated RNA, meaning that expressed TCRB transcripts were what got sequenced. Naive, central memory and regulatory T cell samples underwent deep immunoSEQ sequencing, averaging about 3.57 million total reads per sample. After sorted cells were lysed in RLT buffer, RNA was extracted with DNase-treated RNeasy Micro or Mini kits, with the choice depending on cell number. To prevent cross-contamination, every cell subset was processed on its own, while patient and healthy donor samples were processed together. The immunoSEQ multiplex PCR was used to amplify TCRB sequences from cDNA, yielding 87-bp fragments that span the CDR3 region. Amplicons were sequenced on the Illumina HiSeq platform. Turning to the authors' computational methods: Synthetic template baselines were used to correct PCR bias computationally, reads within Hamming distance 2 were collapsed together, and singletons that could not be merged were discarded. Reads were aligned against IMGT to assign V, D and J genes, CDR3 length and insertions or deletions at six rearrangement sites. Within each subset, clonotype counts were normalized to sorted cell number, and only after that were true diversity and Gini coefficients computed with the tcR R package. The overlap coefficient, calculated on TCRB nucleotide sequences, was used to measure repertoire sharing. Out-of-frame TCRB sequences from naive cells were analyzed to stand in for the pre-selection repertoire. In its TCRdb copy, this immuneACCESS table keeps in-frame sequences only and misses some clones. Where compared with another copy, unresolved V genes explain less than half of these, and the others have no known cause. The V and J calls and clone size are taken from that table; D and trimming were inferred from the DNA. The sample profile shows hundreds of thousands of clones; around 15% of them were found once. Together, the top ten hold about 0.02% of the sample.

From each donor, a single peripheral blood sample of 90 to 150 mL on average was drawn into heparinised tubes. Naive, central memory, regulatory and stem cell-like memory CD4+ T cells were sorted on a BD FACSAria II using a panel including CD45RO, CCR7, CD25, CD127, CD95 and CD27. Every sorted population had a purity above 95%. PBMCs were separated immediately by Lymphoprep density gradient centrifugation and were stained directly, without being cultured. Samples were stained and sorted in pairs, with one healthy donor and one patient per experiment, so that batch effects were minimized. The sequence is built from TRBV29-1 and TRBJ1-1, and perhaps TRBD1 as D gene, on 5 matching bases. The sample comprised naive CD4+ T cells from blood. In light of the paper, this sample's cell subset or site label describes: true naive CD4+ T cells. The clonotype comes from a young man with type 1 diabetes. The CDR3 protein sequence reads: CSVEASGEAFF. The DNA is as follows: TGCAGCGTTGAAGCTTCAGGGGAAGCTTTCTTT.